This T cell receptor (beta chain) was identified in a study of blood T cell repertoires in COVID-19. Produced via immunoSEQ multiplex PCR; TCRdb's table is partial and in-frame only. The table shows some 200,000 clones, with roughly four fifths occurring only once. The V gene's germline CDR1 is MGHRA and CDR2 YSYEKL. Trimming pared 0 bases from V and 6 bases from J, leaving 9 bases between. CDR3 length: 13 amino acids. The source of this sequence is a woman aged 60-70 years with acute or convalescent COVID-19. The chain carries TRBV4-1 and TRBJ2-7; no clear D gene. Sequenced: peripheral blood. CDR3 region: CASSQDGGVEQYF. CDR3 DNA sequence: TGCGCCAGCAGCCAAGACGGCGGAGTCGAGCAGTACTTC.